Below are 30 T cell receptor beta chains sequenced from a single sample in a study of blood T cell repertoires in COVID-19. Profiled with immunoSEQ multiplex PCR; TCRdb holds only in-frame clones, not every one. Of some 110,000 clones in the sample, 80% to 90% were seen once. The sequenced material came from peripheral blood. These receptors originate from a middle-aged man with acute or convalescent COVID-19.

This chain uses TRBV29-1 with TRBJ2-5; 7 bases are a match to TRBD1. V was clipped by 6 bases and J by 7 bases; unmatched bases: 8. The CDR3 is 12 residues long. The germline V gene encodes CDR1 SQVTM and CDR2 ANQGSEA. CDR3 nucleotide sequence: TGCAGCGTAGGACAGGTTTCTGGGACCCAGTACTTC. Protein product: CSVGQVSGTQYF.

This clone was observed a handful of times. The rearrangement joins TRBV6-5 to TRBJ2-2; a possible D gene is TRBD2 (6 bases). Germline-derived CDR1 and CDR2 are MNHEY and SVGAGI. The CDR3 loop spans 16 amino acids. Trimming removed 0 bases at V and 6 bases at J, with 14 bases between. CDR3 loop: CASSYSSGGLAGELFF. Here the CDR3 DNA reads TGTGCCAGCAGTTACTCTAGTGGAGGGCTGGCCGGGGAGCTGTTTTTT.

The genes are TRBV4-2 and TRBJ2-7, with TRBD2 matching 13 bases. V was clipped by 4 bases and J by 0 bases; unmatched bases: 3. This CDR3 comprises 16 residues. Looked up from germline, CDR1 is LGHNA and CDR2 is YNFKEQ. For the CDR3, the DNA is TGTGCCAGCAGCCCGTGGACTAGCGGGGGCTCCTACGAGCAGTACTTC. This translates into CASSPWTSGGSYEQYF.

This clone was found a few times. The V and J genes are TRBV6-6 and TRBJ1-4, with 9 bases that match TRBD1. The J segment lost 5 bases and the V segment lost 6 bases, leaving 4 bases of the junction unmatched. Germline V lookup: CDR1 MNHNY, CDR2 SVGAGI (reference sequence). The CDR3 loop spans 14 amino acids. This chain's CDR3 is CASRDTGGNEKLFF. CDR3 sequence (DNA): TGTGCCAGCAGAGATACAGGGGGCAATGAAAAACTGTTTTTT.

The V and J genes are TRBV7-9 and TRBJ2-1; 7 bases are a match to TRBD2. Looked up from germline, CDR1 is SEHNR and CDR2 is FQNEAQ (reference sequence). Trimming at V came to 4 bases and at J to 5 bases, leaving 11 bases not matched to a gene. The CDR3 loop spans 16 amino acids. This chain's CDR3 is CASSYFGAGENNEQFF. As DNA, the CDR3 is TGTGCCAGCAGCTACTTTGGGGCGGGAGAAAACAATGAGCAGTTCTTC.

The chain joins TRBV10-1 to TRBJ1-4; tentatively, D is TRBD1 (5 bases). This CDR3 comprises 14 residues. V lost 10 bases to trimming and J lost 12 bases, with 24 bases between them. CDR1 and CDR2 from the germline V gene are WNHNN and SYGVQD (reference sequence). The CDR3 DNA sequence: TGCGCCACCCCCCCGGGAGCCGGGGGAGATGAACTGTTTTTT. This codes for CATPPGAGGDELFF.

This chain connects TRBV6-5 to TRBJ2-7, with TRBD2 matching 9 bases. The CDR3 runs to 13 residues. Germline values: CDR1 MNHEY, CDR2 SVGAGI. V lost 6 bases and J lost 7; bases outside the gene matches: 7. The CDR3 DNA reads TGTGCCAGCAGGGTAGCGGGAGCAGGGGAGCAGTACTTC. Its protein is CASRVAGAGEQYF.

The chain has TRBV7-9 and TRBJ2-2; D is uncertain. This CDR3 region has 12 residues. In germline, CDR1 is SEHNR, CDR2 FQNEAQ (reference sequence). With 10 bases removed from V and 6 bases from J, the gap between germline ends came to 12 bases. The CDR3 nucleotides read TGTGCCACCTCGGTATACCCCGGGGAGCTGTTTTTT. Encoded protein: CATSVYPGELFF.

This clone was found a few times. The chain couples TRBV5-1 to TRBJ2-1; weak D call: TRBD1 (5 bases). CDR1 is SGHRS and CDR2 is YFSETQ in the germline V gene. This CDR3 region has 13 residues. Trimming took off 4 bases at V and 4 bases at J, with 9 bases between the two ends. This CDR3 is CASSKYRYNEQFF. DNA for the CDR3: TGCGCCAGCAGCAAATACAGGTACAATGAGCAGTTCTTC.

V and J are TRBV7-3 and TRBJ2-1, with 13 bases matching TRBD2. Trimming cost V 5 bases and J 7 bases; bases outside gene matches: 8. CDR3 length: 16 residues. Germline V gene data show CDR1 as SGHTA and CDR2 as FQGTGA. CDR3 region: CASSLPGLAGLNEQFF. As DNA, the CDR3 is TGTGCCAGCAGCCTTCCGGGACTAGCGGGGTTGAATGAGCAGTTCTTC. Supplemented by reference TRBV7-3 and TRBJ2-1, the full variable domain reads GAGVSQTPSNKVTEKGKYVELRCDPISGHTALYWYRQSLGQGPEFLIYFQGTGAADDSGLPNDRFFAVRPEGSVSTLKIQRTERGDSAVYLCASSLPGLAGLNEQFFGPGTRLTVL.

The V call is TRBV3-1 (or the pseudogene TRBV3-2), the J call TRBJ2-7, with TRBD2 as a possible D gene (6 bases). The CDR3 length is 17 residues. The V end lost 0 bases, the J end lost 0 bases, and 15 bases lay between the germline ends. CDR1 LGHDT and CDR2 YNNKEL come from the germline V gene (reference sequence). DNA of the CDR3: TGTGCCAGCAGCCAAGACCCAGCGGGTTTCCGCTCCTACGAGCAGTACTTC. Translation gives CASSQDPAGFRSYEQYF.

CDR3 amino acids: CASYRDTGELFF. The CDR3 DNA sequence: TGTGCCAGTTACAGGGACACCGGGGAGCTGTTTTTT. The gene calls are TRBV19 and TRBJ2-2; possibly TRBD1 for D (6 bases). The length of the CDR3 is 12 residues. The germline V gene encodes CDR1 LNHDA and CDR2 SQIVND (reference sequence). V dropped 8 bases and J dropped 3 bases, with 7 bases sitting between them.

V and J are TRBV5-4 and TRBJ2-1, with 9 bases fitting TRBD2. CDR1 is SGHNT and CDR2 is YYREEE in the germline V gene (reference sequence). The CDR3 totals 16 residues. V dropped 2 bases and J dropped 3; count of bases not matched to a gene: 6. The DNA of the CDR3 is TGTGCCAGCAGCTTCGACCTAGCGGGGAACTACAATGAGCAGTTCTTC. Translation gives CASSFDLAGNYNEQFF.

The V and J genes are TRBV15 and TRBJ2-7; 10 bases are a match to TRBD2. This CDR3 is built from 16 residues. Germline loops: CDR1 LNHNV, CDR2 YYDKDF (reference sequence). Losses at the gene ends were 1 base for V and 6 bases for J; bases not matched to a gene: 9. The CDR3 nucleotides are TGTGCCACCAGCAGAGGCACCGGGACTAGCGTTCTCGAGCAGTACTTC. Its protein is CATSRGTGTSVLEQYF.

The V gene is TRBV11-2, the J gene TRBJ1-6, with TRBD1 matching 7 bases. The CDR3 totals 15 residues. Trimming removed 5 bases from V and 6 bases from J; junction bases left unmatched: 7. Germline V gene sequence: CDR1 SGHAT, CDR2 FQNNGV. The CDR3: CASSPAGQANSPLHF. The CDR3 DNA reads TGTGCCAGCAGCCCCGCTGGACAGGCTAATTCACCCCTCCACTTT.

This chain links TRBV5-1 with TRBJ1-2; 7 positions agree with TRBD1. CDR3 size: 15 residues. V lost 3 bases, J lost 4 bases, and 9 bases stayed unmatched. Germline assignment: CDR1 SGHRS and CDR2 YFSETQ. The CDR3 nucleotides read TGCGCCAGCAGCTGGGCCACAGGGGTGGGCTATGGCTACACCTTC. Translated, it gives CASSWATGVGYGYTF.

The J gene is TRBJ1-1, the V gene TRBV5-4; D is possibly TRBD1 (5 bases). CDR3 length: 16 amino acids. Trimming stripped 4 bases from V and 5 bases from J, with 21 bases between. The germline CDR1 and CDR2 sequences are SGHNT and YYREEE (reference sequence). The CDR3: CASSVPRGPRGTEAFF. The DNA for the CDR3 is TGTGCCAGCAGCGTCCCGCGGGGACCCCGAGGGACTGAAGCTTTCTTT.

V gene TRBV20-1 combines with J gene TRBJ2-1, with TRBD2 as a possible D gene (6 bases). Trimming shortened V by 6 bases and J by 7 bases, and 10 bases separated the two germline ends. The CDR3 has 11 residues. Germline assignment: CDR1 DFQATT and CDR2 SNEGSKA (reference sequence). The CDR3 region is CSAGRGNEQFF. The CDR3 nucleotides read TGCAGTGCCGGCCGGGGGAATGAGCAGTTCTTC.

The DNA of the CDR3 is TGTGCCAGCAGTGAAGGGAGGCCGCACGAGCAGTACTTC. Translation gives CASSEGRPHEQYF. This chain links TRBV2 with TRBJ2-7; a possible D gene is TRBD2 (5 bases). This CDR3 region has 13 residues. Deletions cut 1 base from V and 5 bases from J, with 9 bases between. Germline CDR1 is SNHLY and CDR2 is FYNNEI.

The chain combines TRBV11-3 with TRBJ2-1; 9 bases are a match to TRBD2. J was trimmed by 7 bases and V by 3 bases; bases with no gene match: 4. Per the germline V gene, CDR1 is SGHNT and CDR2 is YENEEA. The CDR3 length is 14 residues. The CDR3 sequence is CASSFSGGLNEQFF. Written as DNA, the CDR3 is TGTGCCAGCAGCTTTAGCGGGGGACTAAATGAGCAGTTCTTC.

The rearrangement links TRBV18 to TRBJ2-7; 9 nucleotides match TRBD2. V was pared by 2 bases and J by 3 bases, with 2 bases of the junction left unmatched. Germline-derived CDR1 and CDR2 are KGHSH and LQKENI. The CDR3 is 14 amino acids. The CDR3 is CASSPAREGYEQYF. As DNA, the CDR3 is TGTGCCAGCTCACCAGCGCGGGAGGGCTACGAGCAGTACTTC.

The DNA for the CDR3 is TGTGCCAGCGGGGCTAGCGGGGGGAGGAGGGGTGAGCAGTTCTTC. This encodes CASGASGGRRGEQFF. The genes are TRBV6-5 and TRBJ2-1, with 11 bases matching TRBD2. Germline lookup yields CDR1 MNHEY and CDR2 SVGAGI. This CDR3 contains 15 residues. V shed 8 bases, J shed 9 bases, and the junction held 12 bases outside the gene matches.

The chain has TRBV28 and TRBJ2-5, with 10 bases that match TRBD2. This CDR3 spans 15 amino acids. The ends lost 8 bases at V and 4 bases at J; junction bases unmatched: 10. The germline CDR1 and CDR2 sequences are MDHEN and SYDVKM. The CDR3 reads CASSLAGAGRETQYF. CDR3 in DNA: TGTGCCAGCTCGCTAGCGGGAGCCGGGAGAGAGACCCAGTACTTC.

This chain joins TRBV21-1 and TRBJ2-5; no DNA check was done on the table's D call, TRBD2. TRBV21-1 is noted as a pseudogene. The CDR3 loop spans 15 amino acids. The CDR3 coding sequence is TGTGCCAGCCTACTGCCCCGCTACTCCCAAGAGACCCAGTACTTC. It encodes CASLLPRYSQETQYF.

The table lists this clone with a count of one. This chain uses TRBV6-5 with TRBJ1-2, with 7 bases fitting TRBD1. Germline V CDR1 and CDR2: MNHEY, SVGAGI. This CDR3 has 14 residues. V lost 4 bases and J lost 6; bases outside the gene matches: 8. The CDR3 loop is CASSSTGVGDGYTF. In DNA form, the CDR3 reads TGTGCCAGCAGTTCAACAGGGGTGGGGGATGGCTACACCTTC.

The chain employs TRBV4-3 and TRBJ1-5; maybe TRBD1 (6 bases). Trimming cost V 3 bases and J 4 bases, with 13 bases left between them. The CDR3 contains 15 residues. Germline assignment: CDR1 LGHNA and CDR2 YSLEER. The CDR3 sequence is CASSQEGGGNQPQHF. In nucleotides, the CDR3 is TGCGCCAGCAGCCAGGAAGGGGGGGGGAATCAGCCCCAGCATTTT.

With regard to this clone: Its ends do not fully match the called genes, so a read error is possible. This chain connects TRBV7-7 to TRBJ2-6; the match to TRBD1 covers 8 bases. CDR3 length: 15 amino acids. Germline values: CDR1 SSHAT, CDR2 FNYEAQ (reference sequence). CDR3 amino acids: CASSTGGSGANVLTF. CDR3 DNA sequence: TGTGCTAGCAGCACAGGGGGGTCCGGGGCCAACGTCCTGACTTTC.

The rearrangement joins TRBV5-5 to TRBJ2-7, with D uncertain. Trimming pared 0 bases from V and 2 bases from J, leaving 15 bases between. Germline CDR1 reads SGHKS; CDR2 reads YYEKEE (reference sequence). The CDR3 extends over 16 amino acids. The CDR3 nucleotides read TGTGCCAGCAGCTTGGAAAGTAGCCAATTTACCTACGAGCAGTACTTC. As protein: CASSLESSQFTYEQYF. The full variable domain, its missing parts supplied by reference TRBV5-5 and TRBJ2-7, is DAGVTQSPTHLIKTRGQQVTLRCSPISGHKSVSWYQQVLGQGPQFIFQYYEKEERGRGNFPDRFSARQFPNYSSELNVNALLLGDSALYLCASSLESSQFTYEQYFGPGTRLTVT.

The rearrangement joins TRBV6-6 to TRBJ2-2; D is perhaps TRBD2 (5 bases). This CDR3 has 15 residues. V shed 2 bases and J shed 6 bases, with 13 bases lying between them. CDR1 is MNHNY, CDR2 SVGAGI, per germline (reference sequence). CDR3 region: CASSYQEAWPGELFF. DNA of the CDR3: TGTGCCAGCAGTTACCAGGAGGCTTGGCCCGGGGAGCTGTTTTTT.

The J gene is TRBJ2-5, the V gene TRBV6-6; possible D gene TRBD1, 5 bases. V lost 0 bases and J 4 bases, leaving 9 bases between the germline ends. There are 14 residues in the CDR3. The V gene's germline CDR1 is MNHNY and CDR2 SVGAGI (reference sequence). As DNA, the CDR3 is TGTGCCAGCAGTTACTCAGCAGGGCCAGAGACCCAGTACTTC. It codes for CASSYSAGPETQYF.